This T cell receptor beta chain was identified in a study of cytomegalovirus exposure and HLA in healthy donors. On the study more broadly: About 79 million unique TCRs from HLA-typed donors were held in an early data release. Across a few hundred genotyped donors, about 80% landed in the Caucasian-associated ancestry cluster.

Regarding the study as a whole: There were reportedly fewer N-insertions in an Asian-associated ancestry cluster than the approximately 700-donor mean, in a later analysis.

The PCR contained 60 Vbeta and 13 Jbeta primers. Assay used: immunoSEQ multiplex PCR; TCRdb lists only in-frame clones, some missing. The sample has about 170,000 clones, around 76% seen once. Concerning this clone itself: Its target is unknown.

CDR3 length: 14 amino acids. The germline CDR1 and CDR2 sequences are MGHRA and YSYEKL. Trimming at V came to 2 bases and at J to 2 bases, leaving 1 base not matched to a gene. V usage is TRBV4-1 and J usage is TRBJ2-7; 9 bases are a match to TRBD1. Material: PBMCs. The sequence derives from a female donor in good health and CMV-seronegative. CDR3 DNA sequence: TGCGCCAGCAGCCAACGGACAGGGGCCTACGAGCAGTACTTC. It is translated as CASSQRTGAYEQYF.